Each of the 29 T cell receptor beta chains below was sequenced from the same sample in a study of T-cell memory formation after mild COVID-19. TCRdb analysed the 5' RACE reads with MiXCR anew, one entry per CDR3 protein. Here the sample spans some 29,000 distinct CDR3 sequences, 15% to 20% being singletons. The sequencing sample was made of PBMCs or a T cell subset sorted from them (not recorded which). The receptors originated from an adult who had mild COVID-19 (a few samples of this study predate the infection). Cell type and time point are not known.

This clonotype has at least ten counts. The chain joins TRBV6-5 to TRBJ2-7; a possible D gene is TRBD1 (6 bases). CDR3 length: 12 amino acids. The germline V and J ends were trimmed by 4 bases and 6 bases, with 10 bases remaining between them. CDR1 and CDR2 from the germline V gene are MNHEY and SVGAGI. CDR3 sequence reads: CASSSGVGEQYF. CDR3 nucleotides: TGTGCCAGCAGTTCAGGGGTTGGCGAGCAGTACTTC.

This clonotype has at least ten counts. The CDR3 protein is CASSSRDTPRETQYF. The DNA of the CDR3 is TGTGCCAGTAGTTCGCGGGACACTCCCCGGGAGACCCAGTACTTC. The gene calls are TRBV19 and TRBJ2-5; D may be TRBD1 or TRBD2 (6 bases each). The ends were cut back, 5 bases at V and 5 bases at J, with 18 bases in the middle. The length of the CDR3 is 15 residues. Germline CDR1 reads LNHDA; CDR2 reads SQIVND (reference sequence).

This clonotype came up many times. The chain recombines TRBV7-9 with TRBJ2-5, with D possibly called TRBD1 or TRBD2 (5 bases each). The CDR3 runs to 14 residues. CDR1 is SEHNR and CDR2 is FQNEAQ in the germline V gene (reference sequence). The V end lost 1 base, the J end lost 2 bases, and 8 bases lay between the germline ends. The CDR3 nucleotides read TGTGCCAGCAGCTTAGGAGGGGCACAAGAGACCCAGTACTTC. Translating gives CASSLGGAQETQYF.

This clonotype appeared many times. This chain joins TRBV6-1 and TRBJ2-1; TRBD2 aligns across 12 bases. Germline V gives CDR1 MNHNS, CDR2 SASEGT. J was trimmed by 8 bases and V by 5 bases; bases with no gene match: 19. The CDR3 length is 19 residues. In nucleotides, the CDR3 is TGTGCCAGCAGTCGTGGACTAGCGGGGACCCCCGGAAGTTCTCATGAGCAGTTCTTC. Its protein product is CASSRGLAGTPGSSHEQFF.

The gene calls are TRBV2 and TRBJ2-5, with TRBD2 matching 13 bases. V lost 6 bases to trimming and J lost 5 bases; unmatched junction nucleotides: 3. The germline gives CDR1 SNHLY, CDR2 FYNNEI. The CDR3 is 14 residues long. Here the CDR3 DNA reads TGTGCCAGCAGACCGGGACTAGCGGGGGAGACCCAGTACTTC. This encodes CASRPGLAGETQYF.

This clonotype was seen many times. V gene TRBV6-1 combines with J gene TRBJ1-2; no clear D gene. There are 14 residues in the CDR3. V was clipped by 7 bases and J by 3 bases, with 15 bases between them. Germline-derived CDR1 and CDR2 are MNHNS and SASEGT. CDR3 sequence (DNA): TGTGCCAGCACGGAGGTGGTTTCTTACTATGGCTACACCTTC. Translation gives CASTEVVSYYGYTF.

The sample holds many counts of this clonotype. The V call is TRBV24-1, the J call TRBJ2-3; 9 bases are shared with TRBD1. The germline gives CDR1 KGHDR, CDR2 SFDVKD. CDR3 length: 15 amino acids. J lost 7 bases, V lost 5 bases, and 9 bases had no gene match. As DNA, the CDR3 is TGTGCCACCAGTGCCCAGGACAGGGGAGGAAATACGCAGTATTTT. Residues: CATSAQDRGGNTQYF.

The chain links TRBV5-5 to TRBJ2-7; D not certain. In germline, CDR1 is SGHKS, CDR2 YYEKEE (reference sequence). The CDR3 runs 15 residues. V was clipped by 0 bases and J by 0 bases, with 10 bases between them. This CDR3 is CASSLERRSSYEQYF. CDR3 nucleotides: TGTGCCAGCAGCTTGGAACGGAGAAGCTCCTACGAGCAGTACTTC.

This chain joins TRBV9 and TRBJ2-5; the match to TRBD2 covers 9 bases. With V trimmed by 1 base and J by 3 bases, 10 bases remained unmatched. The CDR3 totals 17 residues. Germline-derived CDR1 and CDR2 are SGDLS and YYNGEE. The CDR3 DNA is TGTGCCAGCAGCGTATCTCTGGCGGGAGGGCCTAAAGAGACCCAGTACTTC. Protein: CASSVSLAGGPKETQYF. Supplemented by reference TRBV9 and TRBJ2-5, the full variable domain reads DSGVTQTPKHLITATGQRVTLRCSPRSGDLSVYWYQQSLDQGLQFLIQYYNGEERAKGNILERFSAQQFPDLHSELNLSSLELGDSALYFCASSVSLAGGPKETQYFGPGTRLLVL.

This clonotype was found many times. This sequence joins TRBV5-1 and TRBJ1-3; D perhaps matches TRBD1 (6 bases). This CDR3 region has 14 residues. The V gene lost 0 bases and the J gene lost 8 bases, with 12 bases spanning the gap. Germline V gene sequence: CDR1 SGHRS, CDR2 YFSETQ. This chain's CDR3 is CASSLAAGDHTIYF. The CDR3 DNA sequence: TGCGCCAGCAGCTTGGCCGCAGGGGACCACACCATATATTTT.

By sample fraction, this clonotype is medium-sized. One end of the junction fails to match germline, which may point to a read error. CDR3 amino acids: CASSSTPWRGRF. The CDR3 DNA follows: TGTGCCAGCAGCTCGACCCCGTGGAGGGGCCGATTC. This chain links TRBV11-2 with TRBJ2-1; D may be TRBD2 (6 bases). CDR3 length equals 12 residues. From germline, CDR1 is SGHAT and CDR2 FQNNGV.

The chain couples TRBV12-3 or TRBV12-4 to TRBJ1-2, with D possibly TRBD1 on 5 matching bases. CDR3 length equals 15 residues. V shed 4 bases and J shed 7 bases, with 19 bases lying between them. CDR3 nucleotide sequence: TGTGCCAGCAGTTCCTCTTGGGGGGGATCGAGTGGCTACACCTTC. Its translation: CASSSSWGGSSGYTF.

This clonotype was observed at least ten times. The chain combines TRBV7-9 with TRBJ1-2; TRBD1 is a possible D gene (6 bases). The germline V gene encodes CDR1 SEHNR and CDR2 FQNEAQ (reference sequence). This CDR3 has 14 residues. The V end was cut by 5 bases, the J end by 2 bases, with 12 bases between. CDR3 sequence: CASSPTGINYGYTF. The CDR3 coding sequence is TGTGCCAGCAGCCCCACAGGGATAAACTATGGCTACACCTTC.

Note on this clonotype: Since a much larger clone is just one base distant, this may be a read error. CDR3 loop: CATSYPNQPQHF. Here the CDR3 DNA reads TGTGCCACCAGTTATCCCAATCAGCCCCAGCATTTT. The J gene is TRBJ1-5, the V gene TRBV24-1, with no clear D. Trimming pared 6 bases from V and 3 bases from J, leaving 5 bases between. This CDR3 is 12 amino acids long. Per germline, CDR1 KGHDR and CDR2 SFDVKD.

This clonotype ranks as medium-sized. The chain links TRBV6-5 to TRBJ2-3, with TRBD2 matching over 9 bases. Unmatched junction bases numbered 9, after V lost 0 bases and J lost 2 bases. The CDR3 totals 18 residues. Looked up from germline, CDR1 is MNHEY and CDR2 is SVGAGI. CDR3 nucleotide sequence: TGTGCCAGCAGTTACTCCGGTCCCAGCGGGGGGACCACAGATACGCAGTATTTT. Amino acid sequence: CASSYSGPSGGTTDTQYF.

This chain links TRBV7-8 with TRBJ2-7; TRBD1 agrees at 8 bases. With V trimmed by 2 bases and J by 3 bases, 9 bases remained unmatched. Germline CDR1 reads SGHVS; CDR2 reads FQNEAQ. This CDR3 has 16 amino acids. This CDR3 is CASSLLAGQGIYEQYF. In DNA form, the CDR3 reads TGTGCCAGCAGCTTACTAGCCGGACAGGGTATCTACGAGCAGTACTTC.

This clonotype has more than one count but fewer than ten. The CDR3 sequence: CASSLLFSRGGTNEKLFF. The CDR3 DNA reads as TGCGCCAGCAGCCTCCTCTTCTCTCGGGGGGGTACTAATGAAAAACTGTTTTTT. V and J are TRBV5-1 and TRBJ1-4; the D gene is possibly TRBD1 (5 bases). V lost 4 bases, J lost 2 bases, and 21 bases lay in between. CDR3 size: 18 residues. Germline V gives CDR1 SGHRS, CDR2 YFSETQ.

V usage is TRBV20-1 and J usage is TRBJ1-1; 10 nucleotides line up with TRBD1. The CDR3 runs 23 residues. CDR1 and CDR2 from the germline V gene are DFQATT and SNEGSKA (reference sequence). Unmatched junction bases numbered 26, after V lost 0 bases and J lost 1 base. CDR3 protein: CSARDLEITGQGMWVSANTEAFF. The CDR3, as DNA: TGCAGTGCTAGAGACCTCGAGATAACGGGACAGGGGATGTGGGTAAGCGCGAACACTGAAGCTTTCTTT.

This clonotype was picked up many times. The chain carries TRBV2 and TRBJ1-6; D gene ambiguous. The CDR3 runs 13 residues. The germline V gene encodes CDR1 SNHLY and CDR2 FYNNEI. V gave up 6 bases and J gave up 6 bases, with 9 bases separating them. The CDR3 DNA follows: TGTGCCAGCAGCTATGCGCCTAATTCACCCCTCCACTTT. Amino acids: CASSYAPNSPLHF.

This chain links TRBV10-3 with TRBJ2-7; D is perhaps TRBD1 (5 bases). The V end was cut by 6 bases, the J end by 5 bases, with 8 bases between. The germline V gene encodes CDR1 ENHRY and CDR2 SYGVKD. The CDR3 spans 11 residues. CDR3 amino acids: CAISGRDEQYF. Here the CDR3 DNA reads TGTGCCATCAGCGGCAGGGACGAGCAGTACTTC.

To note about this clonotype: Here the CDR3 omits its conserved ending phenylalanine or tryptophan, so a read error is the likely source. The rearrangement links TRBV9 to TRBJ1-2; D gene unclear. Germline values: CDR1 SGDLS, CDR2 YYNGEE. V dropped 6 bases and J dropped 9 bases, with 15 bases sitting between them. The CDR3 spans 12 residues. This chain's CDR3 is CASKVEGGSYTS. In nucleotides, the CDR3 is TGTGCCAGCAAGGTGGAGGGTGGGAGCTACACCTCC.

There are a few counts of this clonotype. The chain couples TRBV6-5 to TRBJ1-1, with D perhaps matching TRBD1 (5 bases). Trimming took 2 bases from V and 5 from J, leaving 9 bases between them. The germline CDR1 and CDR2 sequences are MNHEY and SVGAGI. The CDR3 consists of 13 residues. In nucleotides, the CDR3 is TGTGCCAGCAGTTACCCCGGGACGACTGAAGCTTTCTTT. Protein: CASSYPGTTEAFF.

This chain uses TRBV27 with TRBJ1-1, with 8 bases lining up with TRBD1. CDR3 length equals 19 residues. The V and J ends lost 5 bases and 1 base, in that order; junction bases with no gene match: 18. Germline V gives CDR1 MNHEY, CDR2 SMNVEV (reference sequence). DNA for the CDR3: TGTGCCAGCAGTCTTCGAGCGGATCTCCGGACAGGGAGGAACACTGAAGCTTTCTTT. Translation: CASSLRADLRTGRNTEAFF.

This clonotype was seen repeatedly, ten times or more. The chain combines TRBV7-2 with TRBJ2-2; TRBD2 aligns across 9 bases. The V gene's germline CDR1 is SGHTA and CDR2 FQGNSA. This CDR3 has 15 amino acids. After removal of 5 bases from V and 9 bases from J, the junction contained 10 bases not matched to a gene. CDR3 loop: CASSPAGTSRRELFF. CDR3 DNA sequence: TGTGCCAGCAGCCCCGCCGGGACTAGCAGGCGGGAGCTGTTTTTT.

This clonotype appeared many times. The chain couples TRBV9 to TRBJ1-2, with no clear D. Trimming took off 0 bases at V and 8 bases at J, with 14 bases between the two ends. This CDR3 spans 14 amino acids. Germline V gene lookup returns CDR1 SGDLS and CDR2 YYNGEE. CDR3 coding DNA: TGTGCCAGCAGCGTAGGGCTGAGGGAGAGCGGCTACACCTTC. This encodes CASSVGLRESGYTF.

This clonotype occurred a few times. CDR3 amino acids: CASSPRLNEPQHF. The CDR3 DNA sequence: TGTGCCAGCTCACCCCGACTGAACGAGCCCCAGCATTTT. The chain joins TRBV18 to TRBJ1-5; D gene unclear. V lost 3 bases to trimming and J lost 8 bases, with 11 bases between them. The CDR3 has 13 residues. The germline V gene has CDR1 KGHSH and CDR2 LQKENI.

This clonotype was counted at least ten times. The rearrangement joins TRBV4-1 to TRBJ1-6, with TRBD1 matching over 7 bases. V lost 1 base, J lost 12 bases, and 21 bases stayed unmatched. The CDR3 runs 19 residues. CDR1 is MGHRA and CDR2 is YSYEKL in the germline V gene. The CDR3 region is CASSQGGFADRARDLPLHF. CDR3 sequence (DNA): TGCGCCAGCAGCCAAGGAGGGTTCGCCGACAGGGCCCGTGATTTACCCCTCCACTTT.

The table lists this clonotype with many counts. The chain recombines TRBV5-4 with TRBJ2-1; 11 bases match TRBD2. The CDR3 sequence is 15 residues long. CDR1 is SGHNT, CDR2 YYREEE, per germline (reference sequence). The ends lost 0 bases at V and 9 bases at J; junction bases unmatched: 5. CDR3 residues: CASSLVVAGGPEQFF. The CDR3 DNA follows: TGTGCCAGCAGCTTGGTGGTAGCGGGGGGGCCTGAGCAGTTCTTC.

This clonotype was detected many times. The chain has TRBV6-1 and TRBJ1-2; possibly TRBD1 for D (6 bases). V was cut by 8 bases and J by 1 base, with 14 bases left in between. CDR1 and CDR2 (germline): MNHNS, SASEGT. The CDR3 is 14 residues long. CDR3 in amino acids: CASDRTSFNYGYTF. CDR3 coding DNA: TGTGCCAGCGACAGGACAAGCTTTAACTATGGCTACACCTTC.